This T cell receptor beta chain came from a study of blood T cells in healthy people across ages. Findings and caveats of the study: Older individuals had lower TCR beta diversity per million T cells (the decline was roughly linear).

With respect to this clonotype: Its specificity is not known. Germline and junction disagree at one end, which may indicate a read error.

Donors each provided approximately 9.6 milliliters of peripheral blood. The second PCR ran roughly 6 to 11 cycles with a sample-barcoded 5' primer and J-beta primers. Tagging of each cDNA molecule was performed by a template-switch adaptor with 12 random nucleotides. TCRdb re-called the 5' RACE reads through MiXCR, storing one row per CDR3 protein. The sample lists some 710,000 distinct CDR3 sequences, about 46% occurring once. The CDR3 runs 14 residues. Germline loops: CDR1 GTSNPN, CDR2 SVGIG (reference sequence). Sample: blood. This clonotype was obtained from a man at least 80 years old in good health. V usage is TRBV30 and J usage is TRBJ2-1, with D possibly being TRBD2 (5 bases). The CDR3 nucleotides are TGTGCCTGGGGTGGCGACTACCAAGACAATAAGCAGTTCTTC. This codes for CAWGGDYQDNKQFF.